Each of the 24 T cell receptor beta chains below was sequenced from the same sample in a study of T cell responses to AZD1222 COVID-19 vaccine. The data were produced by immunoSEQ multiplex PCR, yet TCRdb's version contains in-frame clones alone and is incomplete. The table records 67,000 or so clones, 84% of them present only once. Material: peripheral blood, obtained on day 0 of AZD1222 vaccination. The receptors stem from an adult in good health.

The rearrangement joins TRBV2 to TRBJ2-7; no clear D gene. CDR3 length: 10 residues. Trimming removed 6 bases from V and 4 bases from J, with 4 bases in between. Germline V CDR1 and CDR2: SNHLY, FYNNEI. The CDR3 spells CASSEYEQYF. The CDR3 DNA reads TGTGCCAGCAGCGAGTACGAGCAGTACTTC.

V usage is TRBV27 and J usage is TRBJ1-5, with D hard to call. The germline CDR1 and CDR2 sequences are MNHEY and SMNVEV (reference sequence). Trimming took 4 bases from V and 0 from J, leaving 4 bases between them. CDR3 length: 13 amino acids. The CDR3 protein is CASSSYSNQPQHF. The CDR3 nucleotides are TGTGCCAGCAGTTCCTATAGCAATCAGCCCCAGCATTTT.

CDR3 bases: TGCGCCAGCAGCTTAGCCGGGACAGGGAACACCGGGGAGCTGTTTTTT. Its protein is CASSLAGTGNTGELFF. This chain links TRBV5-1 with TRBJ2-2; 8 nucleotides match TRBD1. Trimming cost V 2 bases and J 1 base; bases outside gene matches: 4. CDR3 length: 16 amino acids. Germline V CDR1 and CDR2: SGHRS, YFSETQ.

The chain has TRBV7-2 and TRBJ2-2; 10 bases align to TRBD2. The CDR3 has 16 residues. CDR1 is SGHTA and CDR2 is FQGNSA in the germline V gene. V was pared by 0 bases and J by 4 bases, with 2 bases of the junction left unmatched. The CDR3 region is CASSLAQRGGTGELFF. In nucleotides, the CDR3 is TGTGCCAGCAGCTTAGCCCAGCGGGGGGGCACCGGGGAGCTGTTTTTT.

The chain combines TRBV4-1 with TRBJ1-5; 7 bases are a match to TRBD1. Germline lookup yields CDR1 MGHRA and CDR2 YSYEKL. V shed 0 bases, J shed 7 bases, and the junction held 12 bases outside the gene matches. The CDR3 runs to 17 residues. The CDR3 DNA reads TGCGCCAGCAGCCAAGATTGGGACAGTGAAACTCGGCAGCCCCAGCATTTT. This sequence encodes CASSQDWDSETRQPQHF.

The chain is built from TRBV18 and TRBJ1-1; the D gene is possibly TRBD1 (5 bases). CDR1 and CDR2 from the germline V gene are KGHSH and LQKENI. Trimming stripped 6 bases from V and 1 base from J, with 12 bases between. This CDR3 has 14 amino acids. The CDR3 coding sequence is TGTGCCAGCTCCGATAGACAGCAGAACACTGAAGCTTTCTTT. This sequence encodes CASSDRQQNTEAFF.

This clone was seen a single time. V usage is TRBV5-1 and J usage is TRBJ1-2; no definite D call. Germline V gives CDR1 SGHRS, CDR2 YFSETQ. Trimming took 3 bases from V and 4 from J, leaving 7 bases between them. This CDR3 comprises 12 residues. The CDR3 protein is CASSSEGYGYTF. CDR3 coding DNA: TGCGCCAGCAGCTCAGAAGGCTATGGCTACACCTTC.

The chain carries TRBV7-9 and TRBJ1-4; possibly TRBD1 for D (6 bases). The CDR3 totals 14 residues. V was pared by 2 bases and J by 7 bases, with 11 bases between. From germline, CDR1 is SEHNR and CDR2 FQNEAQ (reference sequence). CDR3 residues: CASSLRGASEKLFF. CDR3 in DNA: TGTGCCAGCAGCTTACGGGGGGCTAGTGAAAAACTGTTTTTT.

The chain links TRBV24-1 to TRBJ1-1; the D gene is possibly TRBD1 (6 bases). Trimming removed 6 bases at V and 5 bases at J, with 12 bases between. Germline CDR1 is KGHDR and CDR2 is SFDVKD. This CDR3 contains 13 residues. This CDR3 is CATSRQVGTEAFF. CDR3 in DNA: TGTGCCACCAGTAGACAGGTAGGTACTGAAGCTTTCTTT.

This chain uses TRBV13 with TRBJ2-1, with D uncertain. The V gene lost 5 bases and the J gene lost 7 bases, with 9 bases spanning the gap. CDR1 and CDR2 from the germline V gene are PRHDT and FYEKMQ (reference sequence). The CDR3 is made up of 12 amino acids. The chain's CDR3 is CASSVRLNEQFF. In nucleotides, the CDR3 is TGTGCCAGCAGCGTCCGGTTAAATGAGCAGTTCTTC. Supplemented by reference TRBV13 and TRBJ2-1, the full variable domain reads AAGVIQSPRHLIKEKRETATLKCYPIPRHDTVYWYQQGPGQDPQFLISFYEKMQSDKGSIPDRFSAQQFSDYHSELNMSSLELGDSALYFCASSVRLNEQFFGPGTRLTVL.

The chain has TRBV6-5 and TRBJ1-5; D is possibly TRBD1 (5 bases). From germline, CDR1 is MNHEY and CDR2 SVGAGI. The CDR3 has 15 amino acids. V lost 4 bases to trimming and J lost 4 bases, with 14 bases between them. CDR3 nucleotides: TGTGCCAGCAGTTTTACCTCCCGGGGGAATCAGCCCCAGCATTTT. Protein sequence: CASSFTSRGNQPQHF.

The chain uses TRBV6-5 and TRBJ2-7; possibly TRBD2 for D (5 bases). Trimming shortened V by 6 bases and J by 1 base, and 13 bases separated the two germline ends. Per germline, CDR1 MNHEY and CDR2 SVGAGI. The CDR3 extends over 14 amino acids. This CDR3 reads CASRRVVTSYEQYF. The DNA of the CDR3 is TGTGCCAGCAGGAGGGTCGTGACTTCCTACGAGCAGTACTTC.

The chain joins TRBV9 to TRBJ2-1, with a tentative D call TRBD2 (6 bases). CDR1 is SGDLS, CDR2 YYNGEE, per germline. V was trimmed by 0 bases and J by 9 bases, leaving 13 bases between them. The CDR3 length is 14 residues. CDR3: CASSVAWSGVEQFF. The DNA of the CDR3 is TGTGCCAGCAGCGTAGCCTGGTCGGGGGTTGAGCAGTTCTTC.

V and J are TRBV3-1 (or the pseudogene TRBV3-2) and TRBJ1-6; 7 bases map to TRBD1. V gave up 0 bases and J gave up 7 bases; unmatched junction bases: 3. The CDR3 runs 15 residues. Germline values: CDR1 LGHDT, CDR2 YNNKEL (reference sequence). The CDR3 DNA is TGTGCCAGCAGCCAAGACGGCAGGGGGAATTCACCCCTCCACTTT. It translates to CASSQDGRGNSPLHF.

This sequence joins TRBV14 and TRBJ2-2; D may be TRBD1 (5 bases). The V and J ends lost 5 bases and 7 bases respectively, with 11 bases between them. The CDR3 has 13 amino acids. Germline CDR1 is SGHDN and CDR2 is FVKESK. DNA for the CDR3: TGTGCCAGCAGCGCGCAGGGTTTCGGGGAGCTGTTTTTT. Protein product: CASSAQGFGELFF.

This chain connects TRBV5-1 to TRBJ1-1; 7 bases are a match to TRBD1. V shed 0 bases, J shed 4 bases, and the junction held 6 bases outside the gene matches. Germline loops: CDR1 SGHRS, CDR2 YFSETQ. The CDR3 length is 15 residues. This CDR3 is CASSLVGGLGTEAFF. The CDR3, as DNA: TGCGCCAGCAGCTTGGTAGGGGGCTTGGGCACTGAAGCTTTCTTT.

J is TRBJ1-2 and V is TRBV5-6; D ambiguous. The CDR3 extends over 16 amino acids. In germline, CDR1 is SGHDT, CDR2 YYEEEE. The V end lost 0 bases, the J end lost 2 bases, and 14 bases lay between the germline ends. CDR3 nucleotide sequence: TGTGCCAGCAGCTTGGCCGGCGAGGCAACAAACTATGGCTACACCTTC. It is translated as CASSLAGEATNYGYTF.

The V gene is TRBV28, the J gene TRBJ1-5; D ambiguous. This CDR3 spans 15 amino acids. Deletions cut 3 bases from V and 1 base from J, with 10 bases between. Germline values: CDR1 MDHEN, CDR2 SYDVKM. The DNA of the CDR3 is TGTGCCAGCAGTTTGGTGGTTCCGAGCAATCAGCCCCAGCATTTT. Protein product: CASSLVVPSNQPQHF. The complete variable domain, with remaining parts taken from reference TRBV28 and TRBJ1-5, reads DVKVTQSSRYLVKRTGEKVFLECVQDMDHENMFWYRQDPGLGLRLIYFSYDVKMKEKGDIPEGYSVSREKKERFSLILESASTNQTSMYLCASSLVVPSNQPQHFGDGTRLSIL.

The chain employs TRBV5-1 and TRBJ2-7; tentative D call: TRBD1 (5 bases). There are 13 residues in the CDR3. CDR1 is SGHRS and CDR2 is YFSETQ in the germline V gene. The V gene lost 4 bases and the J gene lost 3 bases, with 11 bases spanning the gap. Written as DNA, the CDR3 is TGCGCCAGCAGCCCTCAAGGGGTCTACGAGCAGTACTTC. It specifies CASSPQGVYEQYF. Complete variable domain (other parts from reference TRBV5-1 and TRBJ2-7): KAGVTQTPRYLIKTRGQQVTLSCSPISGHRSVSWYQQTPGQGLQFLFEYFSETQRNKGNFPGRFSGRQFSNSRSEMNVSTLELGDSALYLCASSPQGVYEQYFGPGTRLTVT.

V usage is TRBV2 and J usage is TRBJ1-2; 9 bases are a match to TRBD1. The ends lost 6 bases at V and 1 base at J; junction bases unmatched: 3. The CDR3 runs 14 residues. The germline V gene has CDR1 SNHLY and CDR2 FYNNEI. The CDR3 region has the DNA TGTGCCAGCAGACCGGGACAGGGTAACTATGGCTACACCTTC. Its protein product is CASRPGQGNYGYTF. Supplemented by reference TRBV2 and TRBJ1-2, the full variable domain reads EPEVTQTPSHQVTQMGQEVILRCVPISNHLYFYWYRQILGQKVEFLVSFYNNEISEKSEIFDDQFSVERPDGSNFTLKIRSTKLEDSAMYFCASRPGQGNYGYTFGSGTRLTVV.

This chain links TRBV5-1 with TRBJ1-6; D unresolved. The V end was cut by 0 bases, the J end by 7 bases, with 11 bases between. Germline lookup yields CDR1 SGHRS and CDR2 YFSETQ. The CDR3 spans 15 residues. The CDR3 here is CASSLEVRWNSPLHF. CDR3 DNA sequence: TGCGCCAGCAGCTTGGAGGTAAGGTGGAATTCACCCCTCCACTTT.

The chain has TRBV19 and TRBJ1-1, with a weak D call TRBD1 (6 bases). The CDR3 consists of 17 residues. The V gene lost 8 bases and the J gene lost 5 bases, with 27 bases spanning the gap. Germline V gives CDR1 LNHDA, CDR2 SQIVND (reference sequence). The CDR3 DNA is TGTGCCAGTGAGGAGAACAGGGCCCGCCGACCGGGAACTGAAGCTTTCTTT. Translating it yields CASEENRARRPGTEAFF.

The rearrangement joins TRBV5-1 to TRBJ1-1, with D hard to call. This CDR3 contains 14 residues. The germline CDR1 and CDR2 sequences are SGHRS and YFSETQ. V shed 6 bases and J shed 1 base, with 13 bases lying between them. The CDR3 nucleotides read TGCGCCAGCACCGTTGATCCTTCGAACACTGAAGCTTTCTTT. It specifies CASTVDPSNTEAFF.

This chain uses TRBV10-1 with TRBJ2-3; tentative D call: TRBD1 (5 bases). V was trimmed by 6 bases and J by 2 bases, leaving 12 bases between them. This CDR3 has 14 residues. Germline V gene lookup returns CDR1 WNHNN and CDR2 SYGVQD (reference sequence). The CDR3 DNA follows: TGCGCCAGCAGCCAGGGATCACACACAGATACGCAGTATTTT. This gives the protein CASSQGSHTDTQYF.